This T cell receptor beta chain was identified in a study of OX40 agonist ivuxolimab in advanced cancers. Study-level background: Earlier treatment with anti-PD-1, anti-PD-L1 or anti-CTLA-4 was permitted, and approximately 38% had received some.

Germline lookup yields CDR1 SQVTM and CDR2 ANQGSEA. There are 13 residues in the CDR3. The V end was cut by 3 bases, the J end by 0 bases, with 8 bases between. Profiled with immunoSEQ multiplex PCR; TCRdb holds only in-frame clones, not every one. The profile shows about 59,000 clones, 75% to 90% of them singletons. The TCR comes from an adult with an advanced solid tumor such as melanoma, head and neck, liver or kidney cancer. The sample here was CD4+ or CD8+ T cells sorted from blood, taken in a trial of the OX40 agonist ivuxolimab. The chain employs TRBV29-1 and TRBJ1-2; D gene ambiguous. CDR3 sequence reads: CSVEHQANYGYTF. The DNA for the CDR3 is TGCAGCGTTGAGCATCAAGCTAACTATGGCTACACCTTC.